This passage covers 24 T cell receptor beta chains from one sample sequenced in a study of cytomegalovirus exposure and HLA in healthy donors. PCR primers comprised 60 Vbeta and 13 Jbeta primers. Assay: immunoSEQ multiplex PCR; the TCRdb copy retains only in-frame clones and omits some. The table records 90,000 to 100,000 clones, about 80% of them present only once. The sample comprised PBMCs. Receptors originate from a man aged 40-49 years in good health and CMV-seronegative.

The chain couples TRBV28 to TRBJ1-1; 8 positions agree with TRBD1. The V segment lost 5 bases and the J segment 0 bases; nucleotides outside the gene matches: 11. The length of the CDR3 is 17 residues. Germline CDR1 and CDR2: MDHEN and SYDVKM. The CDR3 region is CASSPGTGEFMNTEAFF. Here the CDR3 DNA reads TGTGCCAGCAGTCCCGGGACAGGCGAATTTATGAACACTGAAGCTTTCTTT.

This clone turned up a few times. The chain is built from TRBV6-5 and TRBJ2-5; 8 bases are a match to TRBD2. V lost 5 bases and J lost 0; bases outside the gene matches: 2. CDR1 is MNHEY, CDR2 SVGAGI, per germline. This CDR3 spans 14 amino acids. CDR3 nucleotides: TGTGCCAGCAGTACTAGCGGAGACCAAGAGACCCAGTACTTC. Its protein product is CASSTSGDQETQYF.

The chain couples TRBV2 to TRBJ1-5, with D possibly being TRBD1 (5 bases). CDR1 and CDR2 (germline): SNHLY, FYNNEI. The CDR3 is 13 residues long. With 8 bases removed from V and 5 bases from J, the gap between germline ends came to 13 bases. The CDR3 DNA reads TGTGCCAGCGGAACCGCGGGGCATCAGCCCCAGCATTTT. Its protein product is CASGTAGHQPQHF. The full variable domain, rest sourced from reference TRBV2 and TRBJ1-5, is EPEVTQTPSHQVTQMGQEVILRCVPISNHLYFYWYRQILGQKVEFLVSFYNNEISEKSEIFDDQFSVERPDGSNFTLKIRSTKLEDSAMYFCASGTAGHQPQHFGDGTRLSIL.

The V gene is TRBV15, the J gene TRBJ2-6, with D perhaps TRBD1 (6 bases). Germline assignment: CDR1 LNHNV and CDR2 YYDKDF (reference sequence). The CDR3 length is 15 residues. V dropped 3 bases and J dropped 1 base, with 7 bases sitting between them. The CDR3 spells CATSRTGSGANVLTF. The CDR3 region has the DNA TGTGCCACCAGCAGGACAGGTTCTGGGGCCAACGTCCTGACTTTC.

This clone appeared a few times. V gene TRBV21-1 combines with J gene TRBJ2-5; TRBD1, as called in the table, went unchecked against the DNA. TRBV21-1 is an annotated pseudogene. CDR3 size: 14 residues. The chain's CDR3 is CASSKEGQKETQYF. CDR3 sequence (DNA): TGTGCCAGCAGCAAGGAGGGACAGAAAGAGACCCAGTACTTC.

This sequence joins TRBV5-6 and TRBJ1-4; a possible D gene is TRBD1 (5 bases). Trimming took off 3 bases at V and 7 bases at J, with 13 bases between the two ends. Germline CDR1 and CDR2: SGHDT and YYEEEE. The length of the CDR3 is 14 residues. For the CDR3, the DNA is TGTGCCAGCAGCTCGGTCTCTCAGGGTGAAAAACTGTTTTTT. Translated, it gives CASSSVSQGEKLFF.

V and J are TRBV25-1 and TRBJ2-7; 8 bases match TRBD1. CDR3 length: 14 residues. V dropped 3 bases and J dropped 6; count of bases not matched to a gene: 7. Germline V gene sequence: CDR1 MGHDK, CDR2 SYGVNS. The CDR3 coding sequence is TGTGCCAGCAGTGACTACAGGGGGGCCTGCGAGCAGTACTTC. Protein sequence: CASSDYRGACEQYF.

The chain combines TRBV5-1 with TRBJ2-2; tentative D call: TRBD2 (5 bases). There are 14 residues in the CDR3. Germline lookup yields CDR1 SGHRS and CDR2 YFSETQ. V was shortened by 2 bases and J by 13 bases, with 18 bases between the two germline ends. CDR3 nucleotides: TGCGCCAGCAGCTTTGCTGGTGTCCCCGAGGGGCTGTTTTTT. Translating gives CASSFAGVPEGLFF.

The V and J genes are TRBV6-5 and TRBJ1-2; D perhaps matches TRBD1 (5 bases). The CDR3 totals 15 residues. Germline V gene lookup returns CDR1 MNHEY and CDR2 SVGAGI. V was cut by 2 bases and J by 7 bases, with 17 bases left in between. DNA for the CDR3: TGTGCCAGCAGTTACACCTTGGACAAAAGGAGTGGCTACACCTTC. This sequence encodes CASSYTLDKRSGYTF.

This clone came up once. J is TRBJ2-7 and V is TRBV9, with a tentative D call TRBD2 (6 bases). Germline loops: CDR1 SGDLS, CDR2 YYNGEE. The CDR3 has 15 amino acids. V lost 1 base, J lost 6 bases, and 17 bases lay in between. The DNA for the CDR3 is TGTGCCAGCAGCGTATCTTCTGCGGGAAGGGCCGAGCAGTACTTC. It specifies CASSVSSAGRAEQYF.

The J gene is TRBJ1-1, the V gene TRBV7-9, with TRBD1 matching 8 bases. Unmatched junction bases numbered 8, after V lost 4 bases and J lost 7 bases. The V gene's germline CDR1 is SEHNR and CDR2 FQNEAQ (reference sequence). This CDR3 is 14 amino acids long. The CDR3 bases are TGTGCCAGCAGCTCGTGGCAGGGGGCGATTGAAGCTTTCTTT. Its protein product is CASSSWQGAIEAFF.

The V and J genes are TRBV5-1 and TRBJ2-1; 9 nucleotides line up with TRBD2. Germline assignment: CDR1 SGHRS and CDR2 YFSETQ. V lost 1 base to trimming and J lost 5 bases; unmatched junction nucleotides: 4. The CDR3 extends over 15 amino acids. The CDR3 sequence is CASSLIAGGNNEQFF. In DNA form, the CDR3 reads TGCGCCAGCAGCTTGATTGCGGGGGGGAACAATGAGCAGTTCTTC.

The chain employs TRBV10-3 and TRBJ2-7, with D uncertain. CDR3 length equals 11 residues. Trimming pared 0 bases from V and 7 bases from J, leaving 4 bases between. The germline gives CDR1 ENHRY, CDR2 SYGVKD. The CDR3 DNA reads TGTGCCATCAGTGAGTCGAGTGAGCAGTACTTC. Protein sequence: CAISESSEQYF.

The CDR3 region is CASSLPGPDTQYF. The CDR3 nucleotides are TGTGCCAGCAGCTTGCCGGGTCCAGATACGCAGTATTTT. This chain uses TRBV5-6 with TRBJ2-3; D is undetermined. The CDR3 is 13 residues long. Germline CDR1 and CDR2: SGHDT and YYEEEE. Trimming removed 1 base from V and 4 bases from J, with 7 bases in between.

This clone was counted once. The sample has other DNA sequences that encode this CDR3 too. The chain is built from TRBV28 and TRBJ2-7, with D unclear. Trimming left V 3 bases short and J 4 bases short, with 13 bases between. This CDR3 is built from 14 residues. Per the germline V gene, CDR1 is MDHEN and CDR2 is SYDVKM. The CDR3 DNA reads as TGTGCCAGCAGTTTTAAGCCGTTGCGGTACGAGCAGTACTTC. This translates into CASSFKPLRYEQYF.

The chain recombines TRBV5-4 with TRBJ2-7; no firm D call. V lost 1 base, J lost 3 bases, and 8 bases lay in between. From germline, CDR1 is SGHNT and CDR2 YYREEE (reference sequence). The CDR3 sequence is 13 residues long. The CDR3 DNA reads as TGTGCCAGCAGCTTGTACGGAGTCTACGAGCAGTACTTC. This encodes CASSLYGVYEQYF.

This sequence joins TRBV13 and TRBJ1-1; D gene unclear. The CDR3 sequence is 13 residues long. Per the germline V gene, CDR1 is PRHDT and CDR2 is FYEKMQ (reference sequence). V shed 3 bases and J shed 5 bases, with 10 bases lying between them. CDR3 loop: CASSFREETEAFF. The DNA for the CDR3 is TGTGCCAGCAGCTTCCGGGAAGAGACTGAAGCTTTCTTT.

The rearrangement uses TRBV2 and TRBJ2-4; D call uncertain. This CDR3 is built from 14 residues. V shed 5 bases and J shed 2 bases, with 10 bases lying between them. CDR1 and CDR2 (germline): SNHLY, FYNNEI. The CDR3 reads CASSRTVSKNIQYF. DNA of the CDR3: TGTGCCAGCAGTAGAACGGTGTCCAAAAACATTCAGTACTTC.

The J gene is TRBJ2-2, the V gene TRBV14, with 11 bases identical to TRBD2. Germline CDR1 reads SGHDN; CDR2 reads FVKESK. J gave up 5 bases and V 0 bases, and 8 bases lay outside the gene matches. The CDR3 consists of 18 residues. This chain's CDR3 is CASSQEGALAGGTGELFF. CDR3 nucleotide sequence: TGTGCCAGCAGCCAAGAAGGGGCCCTAGCGGGAGGTACCGGGGAGCTGTTTTTT. Looking up the rest from reference TRBV14 and TRBJ2-2 gives the full variable domain: EAGVTQFPSHSVIEKGQTVTLRCDPISGHDNLYWYRRVMGKEIKFLLHFVKESKQDESGMPNNRFLAERTGGTYSTLKVQPAELEDSGVYFCASSQEGALAGGTGELFFGEGSRLTVL.

The rearrangement links TRBV5-4 to TRBJ2-5; 9 bases fit TRBD2. V lost 4 bases and J lost 5; bases outside the gene matches: 12. The CDR3 is made up of 16 amino acids. Germline V lookup: CDR1 SGHNT, CDR2 YYREEE (reference sequence). CDR3: CASSPGVAGDIETQYF. CDR3 bases: TGTGCCAGCAGCCCGGGAGTAGCGGGAGATATTGAGACCCAGTACTTC.

The chain couples TRBV11-2 to TRBJ2-4, with D possibly TRBD2 on 6 matching bases. Germline V gene sequence: CDR1 SGHAT, CDR2 FQNNGV. Trimming shortened V by 5 bases and J by 8 bases, and 16 bases separated the two germline ends. The CDR3 loop spans 14 amino acids. CDR3 region: CASSPRGLRDIQYF. The CDR3 DNA reads as TGTGCCAGCAGCCCAAGGGGACTTCGGGACATTCAGTACTTC.

This clone showed up just a few times. V is TRBV10-3 and J is TRBJ2-2; perhaps TRBD1 as D (6 bases). V was cut by 3 bases and J by 6 bases, with 17 bases left in between. CDR3 length: 16 amino acids. The germline V gene encodes CDR1 ENHRY and CDR2 SYGVKD. CDR3 sequence (DNA): TGTGCCATCAGTGACGACAGGAACCCTAAACCCGGGGAGCTGTTTTTT. This gives the protein CAISDDRNPKPGELFF.

Of note for this clone: The junction shows a germline mismatch at one end, possibly a read error. The genes are TRBV7-9 and TRBJ2-7; D could derive from TRBD1 or TRBD2 (5 bases each). The CDR3 totals 13 residues. Germline V gives CDR1 SEHNR, CDR2 FQNEAQ (reference sequence). CDR3 protein: CSSGWATDYEQYF. The CDR3 DNA sequence: TGTTCCAGCGGCTGGGCGACAGACTACGAGCAGTACTTC.

The rearrangement joins TRBV28 to TRBJ1-2; D is ambiguous. The V end was cut by 6 bases, the J end by 5 bases, with 10 bases between. The CDR3 runs to 12 residues. Germline V CDR1 and CDR2: MDHEN, SYDVKM. In nucleotides, the CDR3 is TGTGCCAGCAGCTCAGAACGTTATGGCTACACCTTC. Amino acids: CASSSERYGYTF.